The rows below give T cell receptor beta chains drawn from one sample of a study of post-analysis software for immune sequencing data. TCRdb independently ran MiXCR on the PCR reads; one entry per CDR3 protein. The data show about 820,000 distinct CDR3 sequences, about 57% seen once. Sequencing was carried out using blood. All receptors derive from a girl aged 5-17 years with multiple sclerosis. Each CDR3 is given with its conserved first and last residue. A D gene is named only where the DNA matches it firmly. Size is omitted from some rows. Given values are once, few, many or a class for expanded clones.

D gene	J gene	clone size	V gene	CDR3 DNA	CDR3 protein
-	TRBJ2-6	-	TRBV28	TGTGCCAGCAGTCCGGAGATCTCTGGGGCCAACGTCCTGACTTTC	CASSPEISGANVLTF
TRBD1	TRBJ2-3	few	TRBV5-1	TGCGCCAGCAGCAGGTATCGGACAGGGGGCACAGATACGCAGTATTTT	CASSRYRTGGTDTQYF
-	TRBJ2-5	few	TRBV20-1	TGCAGTGTTGCGAGGGACCCCCGAGAGACCCAGTACTTC	CSVARDPRETQYF
-	TRBJ2-7	-	TRBV6-5	TGTGCCAGCCAAGCGGGTTTCTACGAGCAGTACTTC	CASQAGFYEQYF
TRBD1	TRBJ1-2	-	TRBV12-3/TRBV12-4	TGTGCCAGCAAGCGGACAGGGGGGAGCTACACCTTC	CASKRTGGSYTF
-	TRBJ2-7	-	TRBV20-1	TGCAGTGCTAGAACCGCGGGGACCTACGAGCAGTACTTC	CSARTAGTYEQYF
-	TRBJ1-3	-	TRBV4-1	TGCGCCAGCAGTACAGCCGTCTCTGGAAACACCATATATTTT	CASSTAVSGNTIYF
TRBD2	TRBJ2-1	-	TRBV29-1	TGCAGCGCGGGGAGGGGATGGGGTTACAATGAGCAGTTCTTC	CSAGRGWGYNEQFF
TRBD2	TRBJ2-5	many	TRBV10-3	TGTGCCATCAGTGAAGGTAGCGGGAGTATTAAGACCCAGTACTTC	CAISEGSGSIKTQYF
-	TRBJ2-3	once	TRBV3-1	TGTACCAGCGGCTTGTTCAAGGCAGATACGCAGTATTTT	CTSGLFKADTQYF
TRBD1	TRBJ2-7	few	TRBV6-1	TGTGCCAGCAGTGAAAGGACAGGGGTCCGCTACGAGCAGTACTTC	CASSERTGVRYEQYF
TRBD2	TRBJ2-1	-	TRBV6-4	TGTGCCAGCAGTGACTCGATGTCTAGCGGGAGCAATGAGCAGTTCTTC	CASSDSMSSGSNEQFF
-	TRBJ2-3	-	TRBV20-1	TGCAGTGCACAAGACGGGTCTAGCACAGATACGCAGTATTTT	CSAQDGSSTDTQYF
-	TRBJ1-2	once	TRBV29-1	TGCAGCGTTGACCTAAGTGGGCGGGGCGCCTACTATGGCTACACCTTC	CSVDLSGRGAYYGYTF
-	TRBJ1-2	-	TRBV20-1	TGCAGTGCTAGAGATTCCACAGGCCATGGCTACACCTTC	CSARDSTGHGYTF
-	TRBJ1-2	few	TRBV7-9	TGTGCCAGCAGCTCGACGACAGGTGCTGAAGGCTACACCTTC	CASSSTTGAEGYTF
-	TRBJ2-7	-	TRBV5-1	TGCGCCAGCAGCTTGGCCCCAGGGACAGCGGGAAATCAGTACTTC	CASSLAPGTAGNQYF
TRBD2	TRBJ2-1	-	TRBV5-1	TGCGCCAGCAGCTCGTCTAGCGGACCTTACAATGAGCAGTTCTTC	CASSSSSGPYNEQFF
-	TRBJ2-1	-	TRBV20-1	TGCAGTGCTAGAGGTCCTTTAGGGGAAAGCTCCTACAATGAGCAGTTCTTC	CSARGPLGESSYNEQFF
TRBD1	TRBJ1-5	-	TRBV4-1	TGCGCCAGCAGCCACCCAGACAGGGGGCAACAGCCCCAGCATTTT	CASSHPDRGQQPQHF
-	TRBJ1-6	few	TRBV7-9	TGTGCCAGCAGCCAACAGGGTGGATATTCACCCCTCCACTTT	CASSQQGGYSPLHF
-	TRBJ2-7	-	TRBV6-1	TGTGCCAGCAGTGAAGCGACAGGAGGCTACGAGCAGTACTTC	CASSEATGGYEQYF
-	TRBJ1-2	-	TRBV7-2	TGTGCCAGCTCACCAGGGACGGCTAACTATGGCTACACCTTC	CASSPGTANYGYTF
TRBD2	TRBJ2-5	-	TRBV5-1	TGCGCCAGCAGCTTGGAACTAGCGGGGAAGAAGACCCAGTACTTC	CASSLELAGKKTQYF
TRBD1	TRBJ2-7	-	TRBV2	TGTGCCAGCAGAGAGGACAGGGGCTACGAGCAGTACTTC	CASREDRGYEQYF
-	TRBJ1-1	-	TRBV27	TGTGCCAGCAGGCCCATATACGAATCTGCTGAAGCTTTCTTT	CASRPIYESAEAFF
-	TRBJ1-2	-	TRBV2	TGTGCCAGCGCCCCCGGGCGGACCACACAGCTCAATGGCTACACCTTC	CASAPGRTTQLNGYTF
TRBD2	TRBJ2-1	few	TRBV7-8	TGTGCCAGCAGCTTAGGCCCGACTAGCGGGGTGTACAATGAGCAGTTCTTC	CASSLGPTSGVYNEQFF
-	TRBJ2-1	-	TRBV5-1	TGCGCCAGCAGCTGGGGGATGCGAGGCGATGAGCAGTTCTTC	CASSWGMRGDEQFF
TRBD1	TRBJ2-1	-	TRBV11-2	TGTGCCAGCAGCTGGTATCCCCTGACAGGGGGGCAGTCAGATGAGCAGTTCTTC	CASSWYPLTGGQSDEQFF
-	TRBJ1-6	-	TRBV7-2	TGTGCCAGCAGCTTATCTGGCGCCGGTAATAATTCACCCCTCCACTTT	CASSLSGAGNNSPLHF